Given below is one TCR beta chain in context. The antigen is undetermined. The Oncomine TCR Beta short-read assay generated sequence data from the DNA of cultured CD4+ T cells. One entry per CDR3 protein, called by TCRdb with MiXCR from the PCR reads. The sample contains about 19,000 distinct CDR3 sequences, roughly 48% of which appear only once. V shed 8 bases and J shed 5 bases, with 9 bases lying between them. The CDR3 contains 11 residues. Per germline, CDR1 SNHLY and CDR2 FYNNEI. Indicated treatment: roughly nine-day PBMC culture with coronavirus spike peptide pools or control peptides (ViraFEST assay). Antigen-specific T cells were expanded with peptide pools by ViraFEST, and TCRs were then sequenced. Cultures got half-medium changes with IL-2 on days 3 and 7. The data stem from a study of vaccination and CD4 T cells after COVID-19. Study-wide context: It was a median 101 days after diagnosis, with a range of 35 to 161, that post-COVID samples were drawn.

The sequence came from a human donor who had recovered from COVID-19. The J gene is TRBJ1-2, the V gene TRBV2; D unresolved. The material sequenced was CD4+ T cells from blood, cultured in vitro, taken before SARS-CoV-2 vaccination. CDR3 coding DNA: TGTGCCAGCGTAGGACCATATGGCTACACCTTC. Translation: CASVGPYGYTF.